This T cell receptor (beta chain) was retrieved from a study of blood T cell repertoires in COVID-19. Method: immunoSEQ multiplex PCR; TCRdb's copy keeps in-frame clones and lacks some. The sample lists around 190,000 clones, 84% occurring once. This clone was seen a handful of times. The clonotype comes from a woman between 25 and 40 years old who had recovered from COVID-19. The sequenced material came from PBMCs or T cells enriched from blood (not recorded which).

Here the CDR3 reads CASTHRSPGTSFNYGYTF. In nucleotides, the CDR3 is TGTGCCAGTACTCACCGTTCTCCGGGAACCTCCTTTAACTATGGCTACACCTTC. V is TRBV19 and J is TRBJ1-2; D is uncertain. The germline V gene has CDR1 LNHDA and CDR2 SQIVND (reference sequence). Trimming pared 7 bases from V and 1 base from J, leaving 25 bases between. The CDR3 consists of 18 residues.